Shown below are 25 T cell receptor beta chains from a single sample sequenced in a study of blood T cell repertoires in COVID-19 (dated by TCRdb to the early 2020s). Libraries were prepared through the immunoSEQ multiplex PCR assay. TCRdb took this table from immuneACCESS and kept in-frame rearrangements with V and J called. Such tables lack part of the clones; where checked against another copy, unresolved V genes explain under half of the gap, and the rest is unexplained. The sample includes over 200,000 clones, with nearly 85% observed a single time. The ten largest clones take up 1.3% of the sample. The sample consisted of peripheral blood. The source of these receptors is a woman in her twenties or thirties with COVID-19, enrolled during active disease.

V and J are TRBV6-5 and TRBJ1-2; D is undetermined. Trimming took 2 bases from V and 0 from J, leaving 10 bases between them. CDR1 is MNHEY, CDR2 SVGAGI, per germline. This CDR3 spans 15 amino acids. CDR3 loop: CASSYTPETNYGYTF. The CDR3 DNA reads TGTGCCAGCAGTTACACACCGGAGACTAACTATGGCTACACCTTC.

The chain joins TRBV19 to TRBJ1-1, with TRBD1 identical over 8 bases. There are 20 residues in the CDR3. Germline lookup yields CDR1 LNHDA and CDR2 SQIVND (reference sequence). Trimming took 3 bases from V and 0 from J; bases not matched to a gene: 18. CDR3 DNA sequence: TGTGCCAGTAGTATCTATGCCAGGGGGCGCCTATCCTTTCTGAACACTGAAGCTTTCTTT. Translating it yields CASSIYARGRLSFLNTEAFF.

V usage is TRBV4-1 and J usage is TRBJ2-2; TRBD1 aligns across 8 bases. With V trimmed by 0 bases and J by 2 bases, 5 bases remained unmatched. This CDR3 spans 17 amino acids. Per germline, CDR1 MGHRA and CDR2 YSYEKL. The CDR3: CASSQESQGANTGELFF. DNA of the CDR3: TGCGCCAGCAGCCAAGAATCGCAGGGGGCAAACACCGGGGAGCTGTTTTTT.

The chain links TRBV4-3 to TRBJ2-5, with 9 bases matching TRBD1. The V gene's germline CDR1 is LGHNA and CDR2 YSLEER. This CDR3 comprises 16 residues. J was trimmed by 2 bases and V by 1 base; bases with no gene match: 5. The CDR3 nucleotides are TGCGCCAGCAGCCAAGTGGGGACAGGGCTTCAAGAGACCCAGTACTTC. Translated, it gives CASSQVGTGLQETQYF.

The chain employs TRBV29-1 and TRBJ1-1; D unclear. Germline-derived CDR1 and CDR2 are SQVTM and ANQGSEA. The CDR3 has 11 amino acids. Trimming removed 7 bases from V and 5 bases from J, with 11 bases in between. This chain's CDR3 is CSAIGVTEAFF. The CDR3 DNA reads TGCAGCGCTATCGGGGTTACTGAAGCTTTCTTT.

The chain employs TRBV5-1 and TRBJ2-1; 7 bases map to TRBD1. The CDR3 runs 16 residues. Germline CDR1 is SGHRS and CDR2 is YFSETQ. The trim removed 0 bases at V and 1 base at J, leaving 4 bases unmatched. This CDR3 reads CASSLDPGGSYNEQFF. The CDR3 DNA sequence: TGCGCCAGCAGCTTGGACCCAGGGGGATCCTACAATGAGCAGTTCTTC.

This clone occurred a few times. V is TRBV3-1 (or the pseudogene TRBV3-2) and J is TRBJ2-2; 8 nucleotides match TRBD1. The CDR3 runs 14 residues. Trimming at V came to 6 bases and at J to 0 bases, leaving 0 bases not matched to a gene. Germline V lookup: CDR1 LGHDT, CDR2 YNNKEL (reference sequence). The CDR3 spells CASRTGANTGELFF. CDR3 nucleotide sequence: TGTGCCAGCAGGACAGGGGCGAACACCGGGGAGCTGTTTTTT.

The genes are TRBV5-4 and TRBJ2-5; 12 bases are a match to TRBD2. V gave up 0 bases and J gave up 2 bases; unmatched junction bases: 8. The CDR3 runs 18 residues. The V gene's germline CDR1 is SGHNT and CDR2 YYREEE (reference sequence). CDR3 nucleotide sequence: TGTGCCAGCAGCTTGGGACTAGCGGGAGACGGAAGGCAAGAGACCCAGTACTTC. The encoded protein is CASSLGLAGDGRQETQYF.

The chain is built from TRBV15 and TRBJ2-5, with TRBD2 as a possible D gene (7 bases). CDR1 is LNHNV and CDR2 is YYDKDF in the germline V gene (reference sequence). The V end was cut by 1 base, the J end by 5 bases, with 14 bases between. This CDR3 is built from 15 residues. For the CDR3, the DNA is TGTGCCACCAGCAGAGGGGGCGGGGGCTTGGAGACCCAGTACTTC. Protein product: CATSRGGGGLETQYF.

The genes are TRBV6-2 or TRBV6-3 and TRBJ2-1; no reliable D call. The CDR3 loop spans 15 amino acids. CDR1 is MNHEY and CDR2 is SVGEGT in the germline V gene. The V gene lost 4 bases and the J gene lost 5 bases, with 15 bases spanning the gap. CDR3 protein: CASSSFGSADNEQFF. CDR3 nucleotides: TGTGCCAGCAGTTCCTTCGGCAGCGCGGACAATGAGCAGTTCTTC.

About this clone itself: An end of the junction does not agree with germline; a read error may underlie this. V gene TRBV6-4 combines with J gene TRBJ2-5; 9 nucleotides line up with TRBD2. CDR1 MRHNA and CDR2 SNTAGT come from the germline V gene. The CDR3 is 14 amino acids. Here the CDR3 DNA reads TGTGCCAGCAGCCCTAGCGGGGAAGGGGAGACCCGGTACTTC. It encodes CASSPSGEGETRYF.

The chain employs TRBV15 and TRBJ2-1, with a tentative D call TRBD2 (5 bases). CDR3 length: 14 residues. Between the trimmed V and J ends, which lost 8 bases and 9 bases, there was a span of 20 bases. The V gene's germline CDR1 is LNHNV and CDR2 YYDKDF (reference sequence). CDR3 in amino acids: CATANGLAGSEQFF. The CDR3 region has the DNA TGTGCCACCGCTAACGGGCTAGCTGGGAGTGAGCAGTTCTTC.

This chain links TRBV12-5 with TRBJ2-1; TRBD2 matches 9 bases. The CDR3 consists of 20 residues. Germline CDR1 LGHNT, CDR2 FRNRAP. V was pared by 5 bases and J by 5 bases, with 22 bases of the junction left unmatched. The CDR3 region is CASGPTARGLKREEDNEQFF. CDR3 DNA: TGTGCTAGTGGTCCGACGGCTCGAGGCCTAAAGCGGGAGGAGGACAATGAGCAGTTCTTC.

The V and J genes are TRBV28 and TRBJ2-2; 9 bases align to TRBD2. This CDR3 is 19 amino acids long. The V gene's germline CDR1 is MDHEN and CDR2 SYDVKM. J gave up 6 bases and V 1 base, and 15 bases lay outside the gene matches. DNA of the CDR3: TGTGCCAGCAGTTTATCGGTCGTCGTGGCTAGCGGGGACCCCGGGGAGCTGTTTTTT. Translation: CASSLSVVVASGDPGELFF.

The chain joins TRBV20-1 to TRBJ1-1; no reliable D call. Between the trimmed V and J ends, which lost 5 bases and 6 bases, there was a span of 10 bases. Germline V gene data show CDR1 as DFQATT and CDR2 as SNEGSKA (reference sequence). The CDR3 loop spans 11 amino acids. The CDR3: CSAPVQSEAFF. The CDR3 nucleotides read TGCAGTGCTCCAGTCCAATCTGAAGCTTTCTTT.

J is TRBJ2-2 and V is TRBV4-3; D might be TRBD1 (5 bases). Between the trimmed V and J ends, which lost 6 bases and 0 bases, there was a span of 11 bases. CDR1 and CDR2 (germline): LGHNA, YSLEER. This CDR3 region has 15 residues. CDR3 amino acids: CASSRGVPNTGELFF. CDR3 DNA sequence: TGCGCCAGCAGTAGGGGCGTTCCGAACACCGGGGAGCTGTTTTTT.

The chain joins TRBV30 to TRBJ1-6; possible D gene TRBD1, 6 bases. CDR3 length: 13 residues. The V gene lost 1 base and the J gene lost 10 bases, with 11 bases spanning the gap. Per the germline V gene, CDR1 is GTSNPN and CDR2 is SVGIG (reference sequence). CDR3 loop: CAWSEQGRSPLHF. CDR3 nucleotides: TGTGCCTGGAGTGAACAGGGCCGATCACCCCTCCACTTT.

The chain links TRBV6-2 or TRBV6-3 to TRBJ1-2; D is uncertain. CDR3 size: 13 residues. Per germline, CDR1 MNHEY and CDR2 SVGEGT. The V and J ends lost 5 bases and 3 bases respectively, with 10 bases between them. This chain's CDR3 is CASSRYPDYGYTF. The CDR3 bases are TGTGCCAGCAGTCGCTACCCCGACTATGGCTACACCTTC.

The CDR3 DNA reads as TGTGCCAGCAGCTTAGATGGCGGGCAAGAGACCCAGTACTTC. This encodes CASSLDGGQETQYF. V gene TRBV7-8 combines with J gene TRBJ2-5; perhaps TRBD2 as D (5 bases). Germline values: CDR1 SGHVS, CDR2 FQNEAQ. This CDR3 region has 14 residues. Trimming took off 1 base at V and 2 bases at J, with 8 bases between the two ends.

The chain is built from TRBV27 and TRBJ2-3; a possible D gene is TRBD2 (6 bases). V was clipped by 7 bases and J by 1 base, with 9 bases between them. Germline V gene lookup returns CDR1 MNHEY and CDR2 SMNVEV (reference sequence). The CDR3 contains 13 residues. The CDR3 coding sequence is TGTGCCAGCACGCGGGGCGGCACAGATACGCAGTATTTT. Encoded protein: CASTRGGTDTQYF.

The chain uses TRBV27 and TRBJ2-1; a weak D match, TRBD1 (6 bases). The CDR3 contains 13 residues. V was pared by 9 bases and J by 5 bases, with 14 bases between. Germline values: CDR1 MNHEY, CDR2 SMNVEV (reference sequence). This CDR3 is CARDMDSNNEQFF. For the CDR3, the DNA is TGTGCCAGGGACATGGACAGTAACAATGAGCAGTTCTTC.

The V gene is TRBV19, the J gene TRBJ2-6; D is uncertain. This CDR3 comprises 13 residues. V was pared by 3 bases and J by 4 bases, with 4 bases between. CDR1 and CDR2 (germline): LNHDA, SQIVND (reference sequence). The CDR3 is CASSIRGANVLTF. In nucleotides, the CDR3 is TGTGCCAGTAGTATCAGGGGGGCCAACGTCCTGACTTTC.

The V and J genes are TRBV2 and TRBJ2-2, with 9 bases matching TRBD1. V lost 9 bases and J lost 6; bases outside the gene matches: 11. Germline CDR1 and CDR2: SNHLY and FYNNEI. CDR3 length: 15 amino acids. The CDR3 here is CASKLGRDRAGELFF. CDR3 in DNA: TGTGCCAGTAAGCTGGGGAGGGACAGGGCCGGGGAGCTGTTTTTT.

In DNA form, the CDR3 reads TGCGCCAGCAGCTTGGTGGCGGGGGCGTCCATCTCTGGAAACACCATATATTTT. Translation gives CASSLVAGASISGNTIYF. This sequence joins TRBV5-1 and TRBJ1-3, with a tentative D call TRBD1 (6 bases). CDR1 and CDR2 (germline): SGHRS, YFSETQ. This CDR3 has 18 residues. The germline V and J ends were trimmed by 0 bases and 0 bases, with 16 bases remaining between them.

J is TRBJ1-5 and V is TRBV18, with D unclear. Germline V gene data show CDR1 as KGHSH and CDR2 as LQKENI. The CDR3 is 16 amino acids. Trimming took 3 bases from V and 0 from J, leaving 12 bases between them. CDR3 region: CASSPDWFYSNQPQHF. The CDR3 DNA follows: TGTGCCAGCTCACCCGACTGGTTTTATAGCAATCAGCCCCAGCATTTT.